This TCR beta chain was profiled in a study of T cells after posttransplantation cyclophosphamide. Trimming cost V 4 bases and J 10 bases; bases outside gene matches: 11. The germline CDR1 and CDR2 sequences are MGHRA and YSYEKL. CDR3 length: 14 amino acids. Data came from immunoSEQ multiplex PCR; TCRdb stores just in-frame clones and leaves some out. The table shows over 15,000 clones, with 83% occurring only once. The J gene is TRBJ1-1, the V gene TRBV4-1; TRBD1 matches at 8 bases. The clonotype was recovered from a man younger than 45 in good health and a related stem cell transplant donor. Source material: memory CD4+ T cells sorted from blood. CDR3 residues: CASSPLLRDRRAFF. The CDR3 DNA reads as TGCGCCAGCAGCCCCCTTCTTCGGGACAGGCGAGCTTTCTTT.